A selection of T cell receptor beta chains follows, all from one sample in a study of CD4 T cells in relation to SARS-CoV-2 and coronaviruses. These TCRs' antigens remain unknown. The table came from immunoSEQ multiplex PCR; TCRdb's copy has only in-frame clones and leaves some out. Of about 26,000 clones listed, 60% to 80% are singletons. The specimen was CD4+ T cells from PBMCs, cultured in vitro. These receptors were collected from a human donor in good health. CDR3s include the opening cysteine and the closing phenylalanine or tryptophan. D genes are given only for firm matches. Clone size is stated in some rows and not others, as once, few, many or a class when expanded.

CDR3 protein,CDR3 DNA,D gene,clone size,J gene,V gene
CASSSDRGLGETQYF,TGTGCCAGTAGTTCAGACAGGGGGCTAGGAGAGACCCAGTACTTC,TRBD1,.,TRBJ2-5,TRBV19
CASSVGGGYYGYTF,TGTGCCAGCAGCGTAGGGGGAGGGTACTATGGCTACACCTTC,.,once,TRBJ1-2,TRBV3-1/TRBV3-2
CASSSDQRSPLHF,TGTGCCAGCAGCTCGGACCAAAGGTCACCCCTCCACTTT,.,few,TRBJ1-6,TRBV7-3
CASSPYRVGVNTEAFF,TGTGCCAGCAGCCCCTACAGGGTAGGGGTGAACACTGAAGCTTTCTTT,.,.,TRBJ1-1,TRBV5-6
CASSLNSPLHF,TGTGCCAGCAGCCTCAATTCACCCCTCCACTTT,.,.,TRBJ1-6,TRBV12-3/TRBV12-4
CASSPPQGGTGEQYF,TGTGCCAGCTCACCACCGCAGGGGGGAACAGGCGAGCAGTACTTC,.,once,TRBJ2-7,TRBV18
CASNSDRDYGYTF,TGTGCCAGCAATTCCGACAGGGACTATGGCTACACCTTC,TRBD1,.,TRBJ1-2,TRBV2
CASSPRALGSRGGNTIYF,TGTGCCAGCAGCCCTAGGGCGCTGGGAAGTCGTGGTGGAAACACCATATATTTT,.,.,TRBJ1-3,TRBV9
CASSSTRVAANEKLFF,TGTGCCAGCAGCTCCACACGAGTAGCCGCGAATGAAAAACTGTTTTTT,.,.,TRBJ1-4,TRBV7-9
CAGVSGLGGYTF,TGTGCCGGGGTCTCGGGGCTAGGAGGCTACACCTTC,.,few,TRBJ1-2,TRBV28
CASSLVTGDYGYTF,TGTGCCAGCAGCTTAGTAACAGGGGACTATGGCTACACCTTC,TRBD1,.,TRBJ1-2,TRBV7-9
CASSFRGIYNEQFF,TGTGCCAGCAGCTTCAGGGGCATCTACAATGAGCAGTTCTTC,.,few,TRBJ2-1,TRBV11-3
CASSMGGEVGNIQYF,TGTGCCAGTAGTATGGGAGGGGAGGTGGGAAACATTCAGTACTTC,TRBD2,.,TRBJ2-4,TRBV19
CASSLESAPTDTQYF,TGCGCCAGCAGCTTGGAGAGCGCACCCACAGATACGCAGTATTTT,.,.,TRBJ2-3,TRBV5-1
CASSKGLAGRIGEQFF,TGCGCCAGCAGCAAAGGACTAGCGGGGCGTATAGGTGAGCAGTTCTTC,TRBD2,.,TRBJ2-1,TRBV4-3
CASSLLPGQGDEQYF,TGTGCCAGCAGCTTACTTCCGGGACAGGGAGACGAGCAGTACTTC,TRBD1,.,TRBJ2-7,TRBV7-9
CASSSLWGQGDNEQYF,TGTGCCAGCAGTAGCTTGTGGGGACAGGGCGACAACGAGCAGTACTTC,TRBD1,few,TRBJ2-7,TRBV2
CASSSRRGLVGETQYF,TGTGCCAGCAGCTCAAGACGTGGACTAGTGGGGGAGACCCAGTACTTC,TRBD2,once,TRBJ2-5,TRBV7-2
CASSGRQGADTQYF,TGTGCCAGCAGCGGACGACAGGGGGCAGATACGCAGTATTTT,TRBD1,.,TRBJ2-3,TRBV4-2
CSALERSTDTQYF,TGCAGCGCCCTTGAGCGAAGCACAGATACGCAGTATTTT,.,.,TRBJ2-3,TRBV29-1
CASSREFTSGANVLTF,TGTGCCAGCAGTCGGGAGTTCACCTCTGGGGCCAACGTCCTGACTTTC,.,.,TRBJ2-6,TRBV6-4
CASSRGSDTQYF,TGTGCCAGCAGCCGAGGGTCAGATACGCAGTATTTT,.,.,TRBJ2-3,TRBV6-4